The T cell receptor beta chain under discussion was sequenced for a study of CD8+ T cells in alopecia areata. Study information: The share of scalp area affected provided the severity score for treated patients.

RNA, once extracted, was reverse transcribed into cDNA for use as the sequencing template. Clones were sequenced by immunoSEQ multiplex PCR, and TCRdb holds only the in-frame ones, with some missing. This sample carries about 60,000 clones, around 42% of them seen once, and the ten largest clones take around 21%. This CDR3 comprises 13 residues. Germline assignment: CDR1 GTSNPN and CDR2 SVGIG (reference sequence). V lost 5 bases to trimming and J lost 5 bases; unmatched junction nucleotides: 5. Regarding treatment: oral pan-JAK inhibitor, 5-10 mg twice daily. The clonotype originates from a human donor with alopecia areata. The chain carries TRBV30 and TRBJ2-7; 11 bases match TRBD1. Source: CD8+ T cells sorted from blood, taken around week 37, from a patient treated with tofacitinib. CDR3 loop: CAWLDRGLNEQYF. The CDR3 region has the DNA TGTGCCTGGCTGGACAGGGGGCTGAACGAGCAGTACTTC.